The clone carrying this TCR beta chain was observed a single time. The antigen is unknown. The PCR had 60 Vbeta and 13 Jbeta primers. Repertoires were generated with immunoSEQ multiplex PCR, while TCRdb's copy carries only in-frame clones and drops some. The table lists 80,000 to 130,000 clones, roughly 80% of them singletons, with 13% to 15% in the top ten. With V trimmed by 5 bases and J by 5 bases, 15 bases remained unmatched. The CDR3 loop spans 17 amino acids. Germline assignment: CDR1 SEHNR and CDR2 FQNEAQ (reference sequence). These data come from a study of cytomegalovirus exposure and HLA in healthy donors. Whole-study context: Among the 400 or so donors who were genotyped, about 84% fell in the genetic ancestry cluster that is associated with self-reported Caucasian donors.

Findings and limits, study-wide: TCR beta V- and J-gene trimming, according to a later analysis, was linked to a missense DCLRE1C variant. 16,951 TCR beta sequences were associated with HLA alleles at 0.05 false discovery rate in a later analysis. DRB1 had the most TCR associations and HLA-C the fewest, a later analysis found, with rates varying by HLA locus.

The receptor's source is a male donor in good health and CMV-seropositive. This sequence joins TRBV7-9 and TRBJ2-5, with 9 bases that match TRBD2. Material for sequencing was PBMCs. CDR3 loop: CASSPGPRRGGPETQYF. DNA for the CDR3: TGTGCCAGCAGCCCCGGCCCCCGGCGGGGGGGCCCCGAGACCCAGTACTTC.